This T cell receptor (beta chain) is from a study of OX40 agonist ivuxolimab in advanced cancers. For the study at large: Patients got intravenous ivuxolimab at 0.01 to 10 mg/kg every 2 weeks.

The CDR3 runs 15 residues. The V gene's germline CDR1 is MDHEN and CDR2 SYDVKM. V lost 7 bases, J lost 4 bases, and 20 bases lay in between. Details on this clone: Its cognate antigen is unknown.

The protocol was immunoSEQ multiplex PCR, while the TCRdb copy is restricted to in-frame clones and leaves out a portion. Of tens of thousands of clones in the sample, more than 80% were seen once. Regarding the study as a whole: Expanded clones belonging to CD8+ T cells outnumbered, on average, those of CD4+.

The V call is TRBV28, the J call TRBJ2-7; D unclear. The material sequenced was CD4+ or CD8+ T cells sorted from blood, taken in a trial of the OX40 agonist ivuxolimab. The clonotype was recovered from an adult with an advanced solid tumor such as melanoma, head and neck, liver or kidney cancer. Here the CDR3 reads CASNSPLGITYEQYF. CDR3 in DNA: TGTGCCAGCAATTCTCCTCTGGGGATAACGTACGAGCAGTACTTC.